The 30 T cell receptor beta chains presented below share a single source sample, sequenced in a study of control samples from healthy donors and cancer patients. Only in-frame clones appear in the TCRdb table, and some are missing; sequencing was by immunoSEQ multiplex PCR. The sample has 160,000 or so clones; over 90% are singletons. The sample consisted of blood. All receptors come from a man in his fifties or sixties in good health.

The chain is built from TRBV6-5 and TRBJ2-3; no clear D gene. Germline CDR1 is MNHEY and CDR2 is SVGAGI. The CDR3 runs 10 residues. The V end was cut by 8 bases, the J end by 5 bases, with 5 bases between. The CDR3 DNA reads TGTGCCAGCGGCCGAGATACGCAGTATTTT. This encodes CASGRDTQYF.

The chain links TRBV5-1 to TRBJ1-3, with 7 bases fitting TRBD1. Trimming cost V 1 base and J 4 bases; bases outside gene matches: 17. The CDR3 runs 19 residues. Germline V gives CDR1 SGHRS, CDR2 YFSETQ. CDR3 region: CASSLYGGQSLTSGNTIYF. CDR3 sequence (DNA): TGCGCCAGCAGCTTGTACGGGGGACAGTCCCTAACGTCGGGAAACACCATATATTTT.

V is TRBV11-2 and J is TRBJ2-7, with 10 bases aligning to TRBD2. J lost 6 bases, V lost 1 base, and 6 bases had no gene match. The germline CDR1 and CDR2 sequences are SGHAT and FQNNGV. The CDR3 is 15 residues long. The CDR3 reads CASSLGLAGASEQYF. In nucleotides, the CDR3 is TGTGCCAGCAGCTTAGGGCTAGCGGGAGCCTCCGAGCAGTACTTC.

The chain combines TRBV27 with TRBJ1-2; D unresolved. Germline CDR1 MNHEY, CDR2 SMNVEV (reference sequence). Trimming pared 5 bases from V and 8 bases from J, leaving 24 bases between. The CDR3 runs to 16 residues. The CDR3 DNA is TGTGCCAGCAGTCCATTCCCGTTCGGGAATGGAGGCGGCTACACCTTC. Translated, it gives CASSPFPFGNGGGYTF.

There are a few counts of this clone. The DNA of the CDR3 is TGCGCCAGCAGCGGGAGCTACGAGCAGTACTTC. It encodes CASSGSYEQYF. The rearrangement joins TRBV10-1 to TRBJ2-7; possibly TRBD2 for D (6 bases). Trimming left V 6 bases short and J 3 bases short, with 6 bases between. The length of the CDR3 is 11 residues. Germline V gene data show CDR1 as WNHNN and CDR2 as SYGVQD (reference sequence).

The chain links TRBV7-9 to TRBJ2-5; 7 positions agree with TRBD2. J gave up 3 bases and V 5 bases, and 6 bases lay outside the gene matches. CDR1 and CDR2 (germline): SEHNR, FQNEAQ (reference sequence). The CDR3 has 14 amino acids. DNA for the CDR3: TGTGCCAGCAGCCACTCTGCGGGAGAAGAGACCCAGTACTTC. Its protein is CASSHSAGEETQYF.

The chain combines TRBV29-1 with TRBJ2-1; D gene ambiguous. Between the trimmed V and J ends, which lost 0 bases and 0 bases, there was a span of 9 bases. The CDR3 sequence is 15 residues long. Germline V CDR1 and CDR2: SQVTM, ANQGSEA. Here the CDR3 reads CSVEDMGSSYNEQFF. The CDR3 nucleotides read TGCAGCGTTGAAGATATGGGAAGCTCCTACAATGAGCAGTTCTTC.

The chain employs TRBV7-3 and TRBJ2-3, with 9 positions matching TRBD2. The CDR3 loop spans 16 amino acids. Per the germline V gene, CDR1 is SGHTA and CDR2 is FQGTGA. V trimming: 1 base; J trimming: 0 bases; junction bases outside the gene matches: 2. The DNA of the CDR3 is TGTGCCAGCAGCTTAATTAGCGGGAGCAGCACAGATACGCAGTATTTT. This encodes CASSLISGSSTDTQYF.

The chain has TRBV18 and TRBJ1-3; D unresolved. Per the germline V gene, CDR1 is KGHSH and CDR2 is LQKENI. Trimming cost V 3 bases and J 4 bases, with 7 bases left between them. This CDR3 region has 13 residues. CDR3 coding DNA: TGTGCCAGCTCACCCGGACTGGGAAACACCATATATTTT. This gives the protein CASSPGLGNTIYF.

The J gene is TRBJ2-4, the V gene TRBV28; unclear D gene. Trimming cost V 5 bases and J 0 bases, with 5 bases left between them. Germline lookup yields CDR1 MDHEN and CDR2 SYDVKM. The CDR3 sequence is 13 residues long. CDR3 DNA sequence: TGTGCCAGCAGTGACTTAGCCAAAAACATTCAGTACTTC. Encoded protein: CASSDLAKNIQYF.

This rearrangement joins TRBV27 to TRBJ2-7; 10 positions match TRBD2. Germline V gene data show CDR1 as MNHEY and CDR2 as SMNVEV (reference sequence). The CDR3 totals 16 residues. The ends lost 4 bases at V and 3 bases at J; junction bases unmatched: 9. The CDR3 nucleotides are TGTGCCAGCAGTTCCCCCCGGACTAGCGGCATCTACGAGCAGTACTTC. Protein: CASSSPRTSGIYEQYF.

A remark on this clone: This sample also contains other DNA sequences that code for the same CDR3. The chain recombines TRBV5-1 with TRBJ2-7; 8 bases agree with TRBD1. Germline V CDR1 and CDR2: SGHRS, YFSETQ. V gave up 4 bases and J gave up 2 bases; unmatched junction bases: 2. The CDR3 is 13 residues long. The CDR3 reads CASSRDRTYEQYF. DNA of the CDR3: TGCGCCAGCAGCCGGGACAGGACCTACGAGCAGTACTTC. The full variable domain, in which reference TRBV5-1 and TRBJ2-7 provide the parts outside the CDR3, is KAGVTQTPRYLIKTRGQQVTLSCSPISGHRSVSWYQQTPGQGLQFLFEYFSETQRNKGNFPGRFSGRQFSNSRSEMNVSTLELGDSALYLCASSRDRTYEQYFGPGTRLTVT.

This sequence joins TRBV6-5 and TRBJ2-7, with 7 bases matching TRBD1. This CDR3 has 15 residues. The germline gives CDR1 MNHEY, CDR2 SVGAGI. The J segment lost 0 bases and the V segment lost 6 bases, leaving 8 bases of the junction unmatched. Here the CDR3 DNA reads TGTGCCAGCAGGCCAGGGGGTCTCAGCTCCTACGAGCAGTACTTC. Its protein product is CASRPGGLSSYEQYF.

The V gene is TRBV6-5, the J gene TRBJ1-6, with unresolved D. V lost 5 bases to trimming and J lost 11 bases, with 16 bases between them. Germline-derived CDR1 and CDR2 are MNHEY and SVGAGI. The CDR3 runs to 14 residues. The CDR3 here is CASSNWRGSAPLHF. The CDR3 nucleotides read TGTGCCAGCAGTAACTGGCGAGGTTCGGCACCCCTCCACTTT.

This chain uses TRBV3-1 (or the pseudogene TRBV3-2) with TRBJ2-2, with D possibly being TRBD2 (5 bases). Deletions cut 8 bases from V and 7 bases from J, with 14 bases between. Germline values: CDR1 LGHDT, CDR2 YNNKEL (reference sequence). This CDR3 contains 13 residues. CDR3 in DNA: TGTGCCAGCGCAGGAAACGCGGGCGGGGAGCTGTTTTTT. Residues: CASAGNAGGELFF.

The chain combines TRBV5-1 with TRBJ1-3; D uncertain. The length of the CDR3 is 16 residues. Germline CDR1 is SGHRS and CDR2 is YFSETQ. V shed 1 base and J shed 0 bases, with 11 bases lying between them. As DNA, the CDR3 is TGCGCCAGCAGCTTGTACGGCGGAGCCTCTGGAAACACCATATATTTT. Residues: CASSLYGGASGNTIYF.

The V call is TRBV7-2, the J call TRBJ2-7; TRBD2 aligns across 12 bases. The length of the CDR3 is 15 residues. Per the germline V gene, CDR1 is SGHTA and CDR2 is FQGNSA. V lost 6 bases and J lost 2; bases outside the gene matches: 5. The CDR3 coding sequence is TGTGCCAGCAGTCTAGCGGGAGGGCCGGCCTACGAGCAGTACTTC. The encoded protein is CASSLAGGPAYEQYF. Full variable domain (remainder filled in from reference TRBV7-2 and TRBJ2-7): GAGVSQSPSNKVTEKGKDVELRCDPISGHTALYWYRQSLGQGLEFLIYFQGNSAPDKSGLPSDRFSAERTGGSVSTLTIQRTQQEDSAVYLCASSLAGGPAYEQYFGPGTRLTVT.

CDR3 nucleotides: TGCAGTGCTAGAAGCAGGCAGACCCAGTACTTC. It yields the protein CSARSRQTQYF. The V and J genes are TRBV20-1 and TRBJ2-5, with D uncertain. The CDR3 is 11 residues long. Germline lookup yields CDR1 DFQATT and CDR2 SNEGSKA (reference sequence). V shed 2 bases and J shed 6 bases, with 7 bases lying between them.

The CDR3 protein is CASSLSENIQYF. The CDR3 DNA reads as TGTGCCAGCAGTTTGAGTGAAAACATTCAGTACTTC. J is TRBJ2-4 and V is TRBV28; D ambiguous. V dropped 3 bases and J dropped 5 bases, with 5 bases sitting between them. Germline values: CDR1 MDHEN, CDR2 SYDVKM. The CDR3 runs 12 residues.

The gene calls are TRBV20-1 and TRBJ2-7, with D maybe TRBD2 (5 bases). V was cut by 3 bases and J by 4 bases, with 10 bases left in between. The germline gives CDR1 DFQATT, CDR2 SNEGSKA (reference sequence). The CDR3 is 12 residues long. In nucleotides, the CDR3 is TGCAGTGCTAGTGCGGAGGATTACGAGCAGTACTTC. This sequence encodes CSASAEDYEQYF.

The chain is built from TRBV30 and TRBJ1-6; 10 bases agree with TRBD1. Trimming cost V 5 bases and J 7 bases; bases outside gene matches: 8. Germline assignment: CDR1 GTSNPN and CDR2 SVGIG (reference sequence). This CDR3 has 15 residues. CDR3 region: CAWEGQGVGNSPLHF. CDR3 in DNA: TGTGCCTGGGAAGGACAGGGGGTCGGCAATTCACCCCTCCACTTT. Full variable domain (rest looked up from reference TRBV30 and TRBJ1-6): SQTIHQWPATLVQPVGSPLSLECTVEGTSNPNLYWYRQAAGRGLQLLFYSVGIGQISSEVPQNLSASRPQDRQFILSSKKLLLSDSGFYLCAWEGQGVGNSPLHFGNGTRLTVT.

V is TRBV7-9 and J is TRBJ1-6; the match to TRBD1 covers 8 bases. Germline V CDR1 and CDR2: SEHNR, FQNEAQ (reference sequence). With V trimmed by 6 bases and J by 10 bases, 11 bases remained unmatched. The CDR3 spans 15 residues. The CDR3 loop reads CASSQYRAGGSPLHF. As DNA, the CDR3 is TGTGCCAGCAGTCAATACCGGGCAGGGGGCTCACCCCTCCACTTT. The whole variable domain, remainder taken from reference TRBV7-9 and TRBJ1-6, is DTGVSQNPRHKITKRGQNVTFRCDPISEHNRLYWYRQTLGQGPEFLTYFQNEAQLEKSRLLSDRFSAERPKGSFSTLEIQRTEQGDSAMYLCASSQYRAGGSPLHFGNGTRLTVT.

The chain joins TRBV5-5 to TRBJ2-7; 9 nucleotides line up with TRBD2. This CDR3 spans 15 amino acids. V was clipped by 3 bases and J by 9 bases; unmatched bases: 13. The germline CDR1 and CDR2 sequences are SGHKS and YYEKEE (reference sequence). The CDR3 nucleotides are TGTGCCAGCAGCTCCATAGCGGGAGAGCGGTTCGGGCAGTACTTC. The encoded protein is CASSSIAGERFGQYF. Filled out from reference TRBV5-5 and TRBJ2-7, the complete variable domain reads DAGVTQSPTHLIKTRGQQVTLRCSPISGHKSVSWYQQVLGQGPQFIFQYYEKEERGRGNFPDRFSARQFPNYSSELNVNALLLGDSALYLCASSSIAGERFGQYFGPGTRLTVT.

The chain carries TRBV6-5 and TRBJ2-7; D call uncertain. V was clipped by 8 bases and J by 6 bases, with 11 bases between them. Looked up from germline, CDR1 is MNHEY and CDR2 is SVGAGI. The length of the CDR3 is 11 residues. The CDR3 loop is CASQITREQYF. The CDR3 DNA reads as TGTGCCAGCCAAATTACTCGCGAGCAGTACTTC.

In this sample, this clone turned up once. The CDR3 reads CASSPASSGSMSGYTF. The CDR3, as DNA: TGTGCCAGCTCACCAGCCTCATCTGGAAGTATGAGTGGCTACACCTTC. The rearrangement uses TRBV18 and TRBJ1-2; unclear D gene. This CDR3 comprises 16 residues. Germline V gene lookup returns CDR1 KGHSH and CDR2 LQKENI. With 2 bases removed from V and 7 bases from J, the gap between germline ends came to 20 bases.

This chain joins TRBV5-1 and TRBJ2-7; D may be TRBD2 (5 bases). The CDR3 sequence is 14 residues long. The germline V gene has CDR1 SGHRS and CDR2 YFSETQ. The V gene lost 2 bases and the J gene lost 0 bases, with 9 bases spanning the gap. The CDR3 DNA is TGCGCCAGCAGCTTAACGACTAACTCCTACGAGCAGTACTTC. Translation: CASSLTTNSYEQYF.

The CDR3 protein is CASSLVSGRAGDTQYF. In DNA, the CDR3 is TGTGCCAGCAGCTTGGTTAGCGGGAGGGCCGGGGATACGCAGTATTTT. This chain uses TRBV5-4 with TRBJ2-3; TRBD2 matches 11 bases. This CDR3 contains 16 residues. Germline loops: CDR1 SGHNT, CDR2 YYREEE (reference sequence). Trimming cost V 0 bases and J 6 bases; bases outside gene matches: 6.

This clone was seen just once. CDR3 nucleotide sequence: TGCGCCAGCAGCTCAGAAGTGGGCTACACCTTC. This codes for CASSSEVGYTF. The chain uses TRBV5-1 and TRBJ1-2; D is unclear. Per the germline V gene, CDR1 is SGHRS and CDR2 is YFSETQ. The CDR3 sequence is 11 residues long. Trimming left V 3 bases short and J 8 bases short, with 8 bases between.

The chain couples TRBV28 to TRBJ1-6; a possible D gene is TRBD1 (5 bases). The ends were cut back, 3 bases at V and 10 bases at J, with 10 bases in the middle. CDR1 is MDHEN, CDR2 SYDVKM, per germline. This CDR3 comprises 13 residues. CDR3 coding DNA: TGTGCCAGCAGTTTGTTAGGGGACTCACCCCTCCACTTT. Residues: CASSLLGDSPLHF. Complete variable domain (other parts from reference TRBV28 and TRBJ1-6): DVKVTQSSRYLVKRTGEKVFLECVQDMDHENMFWYRQDPGLGLRLIYFSYDVKMKEKGDIPEGYSVSREKKERFSLILESASTNQTSMYLCASSLLGDSPLHFGNGTRLTVT.

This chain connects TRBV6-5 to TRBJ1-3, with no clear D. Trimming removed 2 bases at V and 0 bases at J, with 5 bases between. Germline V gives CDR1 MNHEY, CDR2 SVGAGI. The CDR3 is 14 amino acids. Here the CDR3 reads CASSYGGSGNTIYF. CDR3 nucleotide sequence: TGTGCCAGCAGTTACGGCGGCTCTGGAAACACCATATATTTT.